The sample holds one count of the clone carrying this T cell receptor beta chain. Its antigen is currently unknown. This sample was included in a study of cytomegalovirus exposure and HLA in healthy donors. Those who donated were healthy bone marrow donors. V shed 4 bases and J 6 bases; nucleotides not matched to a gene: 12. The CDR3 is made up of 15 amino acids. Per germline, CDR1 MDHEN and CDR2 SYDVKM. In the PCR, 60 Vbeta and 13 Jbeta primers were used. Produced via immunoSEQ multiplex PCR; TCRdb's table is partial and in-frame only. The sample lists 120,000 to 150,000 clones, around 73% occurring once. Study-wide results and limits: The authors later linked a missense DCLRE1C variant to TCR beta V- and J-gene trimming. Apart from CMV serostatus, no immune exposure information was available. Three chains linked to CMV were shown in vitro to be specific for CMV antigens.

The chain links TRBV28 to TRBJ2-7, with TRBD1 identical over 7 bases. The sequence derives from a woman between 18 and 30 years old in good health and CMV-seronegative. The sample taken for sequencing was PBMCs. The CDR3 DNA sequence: TGTGCCAGCAGTTCCGGGTACAGGGGTAGAGGCGAGCAGTACTTC. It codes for CASSSGYRGRGEQYF.